This TCR beta chain was captured in a study of shared clonotypes between healthy human individuals. Background on the study: Each donor's CD4 naive and CD4 memory cells filled three plates apiece, CD8 naive two, and CD8 memory one.

The sample holds one count of this clone. The target antigen is unknown. Source study methods: ImmunoSEQ only sent back junction sequences with no quality scores, so filtering was done differently. Repertoires were generated with immunoSEQ multiplex PCR, while TCRdb's copy carries only in-frame clones and drops some. The D gene and trimming were derived from the DNA, and the V and J assignments and clone size from that table. Here the sample spans around 1.9 million clones, about 92% being singletons. CD45RO-negative cells were positively selected for CCR7, leaving out terminally differentiated effector memory CD45RA+ cells. Study conclusions and caveats: What limited the represented genetic and exposure-history diversity was the small number of donors. Blood was the only sampled material, and tissue repertoires likely differ.

The CDR3 extends over 13 amino acids. Trimming pared 8 bases from V and 3 bases from J, leaving 14 bases between. CDR1 is MNHEY and CDR2 is SMNVEV in the germline V gene (reference sequence). Sample: naive CD8+ T cells from PBMCs. The chain carries TRBV27 and TRBJ2-7; D possibly corresponds to TRBD1 (6 bases). The sequence came from a young man in good health. Some clones in this sample may be carry-over from other donors' samples. CDR3 nucleotide sequence: TGTGCCAGCCGAGAGGGACATCTCTACGAGCAGTACTTC. Translation gives CASREGHLYEQYF.